The clone carrying this T cell receptor (beta chain) came up once. Sequenced by immunoSEQ multiplex PCR; TCRdb stores in-frame clones only, minus some. The sample shows 55,000 to 65,000 clones, around 87% of them seen only once. The sample comes from a study of blood T cell repertoires in COVID-19. CDR1 and CDR2 (germline): LGHDT, YNNKEL (reference sequence). CDR3 length equals 19 residues. Germline trimming cut 4 bases from V and 3 bases from J; bases unmatched to any gene: 16. This chain links TRBV3-1 (or the pseudogene TRBV3-2) with TRBJ2-3; 10 nucleotides agree with TRBD1. The clonotype was recovered from a man between 60 and 75 years old with active or convalescent COVID-19. The source material was peripheral blood. The CDR3 protein is CASSLRPKWTGGGTDTQYF. CDR3 coding DNA: TGTGCCAGCAGCCTTCGTCCCAAATGGACAGGGGGTGGGACAGATACGCAGTATTTT.